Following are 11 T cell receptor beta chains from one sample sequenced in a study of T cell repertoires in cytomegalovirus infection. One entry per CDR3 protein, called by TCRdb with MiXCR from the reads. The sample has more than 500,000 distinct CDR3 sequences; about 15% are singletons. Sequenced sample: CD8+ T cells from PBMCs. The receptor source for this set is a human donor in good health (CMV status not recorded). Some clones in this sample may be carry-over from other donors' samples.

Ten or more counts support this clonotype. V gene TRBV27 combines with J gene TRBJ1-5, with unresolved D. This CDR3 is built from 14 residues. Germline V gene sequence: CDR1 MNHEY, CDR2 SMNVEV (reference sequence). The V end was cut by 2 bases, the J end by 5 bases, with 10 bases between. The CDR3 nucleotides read TGTGCCAGCAGTTTACCCGGGGAGGATCAGCCCCAGCATTTT. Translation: CASSLPGEDQPQHF.

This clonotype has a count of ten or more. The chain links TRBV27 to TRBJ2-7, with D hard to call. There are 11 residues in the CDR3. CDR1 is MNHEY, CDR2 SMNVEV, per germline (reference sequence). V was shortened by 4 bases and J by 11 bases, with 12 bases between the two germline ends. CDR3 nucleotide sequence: TGTGCCAGCAGTTCCACTGGGAAGAAGTACTTC. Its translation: CASSSTGKKYF.

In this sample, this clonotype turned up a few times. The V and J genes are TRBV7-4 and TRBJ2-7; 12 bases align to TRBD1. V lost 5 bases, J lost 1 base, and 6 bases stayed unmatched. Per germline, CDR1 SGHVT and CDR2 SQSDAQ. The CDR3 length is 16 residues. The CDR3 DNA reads TGTGCCAGCAGCCCACCGGGACAGGGGGCATCCTACGAGCAGTACTTC. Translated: CASSPPGQGASYEQYF.

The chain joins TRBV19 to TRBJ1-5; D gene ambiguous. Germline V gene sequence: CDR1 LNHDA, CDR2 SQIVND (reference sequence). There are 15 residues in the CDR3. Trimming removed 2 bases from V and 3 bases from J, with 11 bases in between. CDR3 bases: TGTGCCAGTAGTATATCCGGGGTCCTCAATCAGCCCCAGCATTTT. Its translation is CASSISGVLNQPQHF. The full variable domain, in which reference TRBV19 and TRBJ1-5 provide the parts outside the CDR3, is DGGITQSPKYLFRKEGQNVTLSCEQNLNHDAMYWYRQDPGQGLRLIYYSQIVNDFQKGDIAEGYSVSREKKESFPLTVTSAQKNPTAFYLCASSISGVLNQPQHFGDGTRLSIL.

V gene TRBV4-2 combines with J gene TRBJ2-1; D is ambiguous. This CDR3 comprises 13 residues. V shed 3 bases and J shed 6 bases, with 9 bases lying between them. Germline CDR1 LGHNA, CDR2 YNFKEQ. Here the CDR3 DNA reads TGTGCCAGCAGCCATGTCACGGCCAATGAGCAGTTCTTC. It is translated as CASSHVTANEQFF.

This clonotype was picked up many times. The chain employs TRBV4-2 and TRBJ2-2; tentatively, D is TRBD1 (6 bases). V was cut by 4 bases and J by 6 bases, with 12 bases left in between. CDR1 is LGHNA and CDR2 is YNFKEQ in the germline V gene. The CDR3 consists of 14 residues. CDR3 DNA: TGTGCCAGCAGCCCTTCCGACAGGTCCGGGGAGCTGTTTTTT. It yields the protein CASSPSDRSGELFF.

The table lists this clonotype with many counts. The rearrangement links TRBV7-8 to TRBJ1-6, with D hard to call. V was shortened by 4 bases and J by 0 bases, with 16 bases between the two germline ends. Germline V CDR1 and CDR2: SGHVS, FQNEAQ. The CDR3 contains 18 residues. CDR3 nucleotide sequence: TGTGCCAGCAGCTCTAGTGGACTCTTCAACTCCTATAATTCACCCCTCCACTTT. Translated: CASSSSGLFNSYNSPLHF.

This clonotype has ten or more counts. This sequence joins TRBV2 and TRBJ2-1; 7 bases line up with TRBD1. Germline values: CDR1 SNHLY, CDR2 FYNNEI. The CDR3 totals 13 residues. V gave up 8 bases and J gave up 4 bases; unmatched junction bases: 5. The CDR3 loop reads CASDDRDYNEQFF. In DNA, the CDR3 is TGTGCCAGCGACGACAGGGATTACAATGAGCAGTTCTTC.

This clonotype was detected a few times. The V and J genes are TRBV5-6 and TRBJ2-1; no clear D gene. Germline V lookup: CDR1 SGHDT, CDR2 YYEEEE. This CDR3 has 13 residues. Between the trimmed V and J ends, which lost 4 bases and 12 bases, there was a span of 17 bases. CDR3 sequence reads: CASSVGQEPGQFF. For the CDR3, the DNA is TGTGCCAGCAGCGTGGGCCAGGAGCCGGGGCAGTTCTTC.

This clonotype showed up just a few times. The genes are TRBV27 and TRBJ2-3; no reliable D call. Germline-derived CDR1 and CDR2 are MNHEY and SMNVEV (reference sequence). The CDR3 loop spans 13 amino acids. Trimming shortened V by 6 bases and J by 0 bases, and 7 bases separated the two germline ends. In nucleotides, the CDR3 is TGTGCCAGCAGAGGAAGGAGCACAGATACGCAGTATTTT. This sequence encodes CASRGRSTDTQYF.

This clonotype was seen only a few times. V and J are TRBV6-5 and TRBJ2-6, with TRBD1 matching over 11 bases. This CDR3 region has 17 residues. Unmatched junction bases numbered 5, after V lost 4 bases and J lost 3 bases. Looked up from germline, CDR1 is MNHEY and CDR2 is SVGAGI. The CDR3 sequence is CASSSRTGGYGANVLTF. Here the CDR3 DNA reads TGTGCCAGCAGTTCCCGGACAGGGGGCTATGGGGCCAACGTCCTGACTTTC.